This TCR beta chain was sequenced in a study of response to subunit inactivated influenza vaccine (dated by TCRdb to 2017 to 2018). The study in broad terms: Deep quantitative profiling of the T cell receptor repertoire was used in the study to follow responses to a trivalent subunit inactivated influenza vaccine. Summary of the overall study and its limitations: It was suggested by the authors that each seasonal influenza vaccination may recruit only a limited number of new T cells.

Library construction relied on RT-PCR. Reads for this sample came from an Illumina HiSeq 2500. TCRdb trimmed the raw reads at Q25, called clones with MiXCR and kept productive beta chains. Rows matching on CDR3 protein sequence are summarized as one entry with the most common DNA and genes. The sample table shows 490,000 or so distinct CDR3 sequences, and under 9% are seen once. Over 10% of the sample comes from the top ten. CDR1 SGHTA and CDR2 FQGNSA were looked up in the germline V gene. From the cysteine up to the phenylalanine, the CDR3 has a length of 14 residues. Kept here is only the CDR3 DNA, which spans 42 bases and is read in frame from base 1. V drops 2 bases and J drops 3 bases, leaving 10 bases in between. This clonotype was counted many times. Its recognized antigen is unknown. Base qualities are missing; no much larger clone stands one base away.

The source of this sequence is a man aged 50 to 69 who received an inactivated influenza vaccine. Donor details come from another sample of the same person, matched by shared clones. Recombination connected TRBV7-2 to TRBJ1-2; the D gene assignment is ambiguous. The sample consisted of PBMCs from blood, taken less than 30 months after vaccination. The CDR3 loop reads CASSLTAGDYGYTF. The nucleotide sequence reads TGTGCCAGCAGCTTAACGGCGGGCGACTATGGCTACACCTTC.